In this sample, the clone carrying this T cell receptor beta chain turned up a few times. Its antigen is undetermined. V was cut by 7 bases and J by 5 bases, with 14 bases left in between. This CDR3 is 13 amino acids long. This record belongs to a study of T cell repertoires in cytomegalovirus infection. For the study at large: Both a matching HLA type and CMV infection were indicated by public TCR beta signatures. Broader study findings: Ex vivo, HLA-C-restricted CMV-specific TCR beta clonotypes prevailed over the rest of the response.

TCRdb processed the reads anew with MiXCR; each CDR3 protein has one entry. The table shows tens of thousands of distinct CDR3 sequences, with more than 20% occurring only once. This chain uses TRBV12-3 or TRBV12-4 with TRBJ1-1; possible D gene TRBD1, 5 bases. The receptor comes from a human donor in good health (CMV status not recorded). Some clones in this sample may be carry-over from other donors' samples. This material consisted of CD8+ T cells from cultured PBMCs, taken from culture after CMV antigen stimulation. The CDR3 spells CASTPSRGTEAFF. CDR3 nucleotide sequence: TGTGCCAGCACCCCTTCCCGGGGGACTGAAGCTTTCTTT.